This T cell receptor beta chain was observed in a study of T cell changes during pregnancy in multiple sclerosis. This clone was counted a single time. Assay used: immunoSEQ multiplex PCR; TCRdb lists only in-frame clones, some missing. Of tens of thousands of clones detected, 75% to 95% appear once; the ten largest clones hold 0.29%. Germline V gives CDR1 SGHDT, CDR2 YYEEEE. The V end was cut by 4 bases, the J end by 1 base, with 12 bases between. This CDR3 has 15 residues. J is TRBJ1-5 and V is TRBV5-6; a possible D gene is TRBD1 (5 bases). The sequence came from a female donor in good health, enrolled as a control in a pregnancy study. The sequencing used CD4+ T cells from peripheral blood mononuclear cells, collected in the third trimester of pregnancy. CDR3 DNA: TGTGCCAGCAGCAAAGGAGGGGCAAGCAATCAGCCCCAGCATTTT. This gives the protein CASSKGGASNQPQHF.